Included here is one T cell receptor (beta chain) sequence, with context. What antigen it recognizes has not been identified. Base-call qualities are not available, and no considerably larger clone is one nucleotide away. The sample's treatment or condition, from its label and the paper: in vitro stimulation with specific CMV peptide epitopes to enrich CMV-specific T cells. CDR3 length: 13 amino acids, cysteine to phenylalanine. Of all the DNA, just the CDR3 is kept, 39 bases in frame from base 1. The V end loses 1 base and the J end loses 9 bases, and a stretch of 10 bases separates them. The germline V gene (reference sequence) provides CDR1 LNHDA and CDR2 SQIVND. The sample originates from a study of T cell repertoires in cytomegalovirus infection (dated by TCRdb to between 2018 and 2020). About the study as a whole: Peptide stimulations targeted recently identified HLA-C-restricted CMV epitopes, whose presentation resists viral immunomodulation, together with well-studied HLA-B-restricted epitopes. Donor HLA type was relevant to the analysis, as public TCR beta signatures indicated carriage of CMV infection together with the matching HLA type. The study at large found these results: The ex vivo response was dominated by HLA-C-restricted CMV-specific TCR beta clonotypes, which also provided the single most frequent clonotype in two of eight donors. Carriers of CMV infection plus the relevant HLA type were discriminated by the cumulative frequency of public TCR beta family members in the study cohort and in an independent roughly 370-donor cohort.

Sequencing relied on an Illumina HiSeq 1500. TCRdb reprocessing: public reads trimmed at Q25 with fastp, clones called with MiXCR, in-frame beta chains kept. Records with the same CDR3 protein are collapsed into one entry carrying the most frequent genes and DNA. Here the sample has under 450,000 distinct CDR3 sequences; roughly a third occur a single time. Roughly 13% of the sample is in the top ten clones. The V and J segments used are TRBV19 and TRBJ2-1, with the D gene not confidently named. The sequence derives from a human donor in good health (CMV status not recorded). Some clones in this sample may be carry-over from other donors' samples. The specimen comprised cultured PBMCs, sampled from culture after CMV antigen stimulation. CDR3 reads: CASSIAARAEQFF. The DNA sequence reads TGTGCCAGTAGTATAGCGGCTAGAGCTGAGCAGTTCTTC.